The 14 T cell receptor beta chains in this list originate from one sample, sequenced in a study of human T cells and chemical hapten exposure. Time point defined: pre-sensitization, week 0. Treatment denoted: therapeutic diphenylcyclopropenone sensitization with weekly scalp DPC. TCRdb processed the RACE reads anew with MiXCR; each CDR3 protein has one entry. The table shows about 300,000 distinct CDR3 sequences, with around 5.5% occurring only once. Sample: whole blood, taken in connection with sensitization to the hapten diphenylcyclopropenone (DPC). These receptor sequences come from a woman younger than 35 with alopecia areata. Some clones in this sample may be carry-over from other donors' samples.

A few counts support this clonotype. V gene TRBV5-5 combines with J gene TRBJ1-5; D is ambiguous. V lost 0 bases and J lost 0, with 4 bases in between. From germline, CDR1 is SGHKS and CDR2 YYEKEE (reference sequence). This CDR3 spans 14 amino acids. CDR3 in amino acids: CASSLVNSNQPQHF. As DNA, the CDR3 is TGTGCCAGCAGCTTGGTGAATAGCAATCAGCCCCAGCATTTT.

The V call is TRBV6-6, the J call TRBJ1-4; D unclear. This CDR3 is built from 11 residues. Trimming cost V 10 bases and J 12 bases, with 15 bases left between them. Germline CDR1 reads MNHNY; CDR2 reads SVGAGI (reference sequence). The CDR3 nucleotides are TGTGCCACTTTAAAGGGTGTGGAACTGTTTTTT. It specifies CATLKGVELFF.

V gene TRBV4-3 combines with J gene TRBJ2-2, with TRBD2 as a possible D gene (6 bases). The V and J ends lost 0 bases and 6 bases respectively, with 8 bases between them. The CDR3 spans 14 residues. The V gene's germline CDR1 is LGHNA and CDR2 YSLEER. CDR3 sequence reads: CASSQDRRAGELFF. The CDR3 nucleotides read TGCGCCAGCAGCCAAGATCGGAGGGCCGGGGAGCTGTTTTTT.

This clonotype was detected only a few times. The chain uses TRBV6-5 and TRBJ1-6; the match to TRBD1 covers 9 bases. V lost 2 bases to trimming and J lost 7 bases; unmatched junction nucleotides: 3. CDR1 MNHEY and CDR2 SVGAGI come from the germline V gene. This CDR3 contains 15 residues. CDR3: CASSYTGGGNSPLHF. The CDR3 DNA sequence: TGTGCCAGCAGTTACACAGGGGGCGGAAATTCACCCCTCCACTTT.

This clonotype has a count of ten or more. The chain carries TRBV6-2 or TRBV6-3 and TRBJ1-1, with D unresolved. V was shortened by 2 bases and J by 4 bases, with 5 bases between the two germline ends. CDR1 MNHEY and CDR2 SVGEGT come from the germline V gene. The CDR3 runs 12 residues. DNA for the CDR3: TGTGCCAGCAGTTACAGGGTCACTGAAGCTTTCTTT. This encodes CASSYRVTEAFF.

This clonotype was recorded many times. The chain carries TRBV6-2 or TRBV6-3 and TRBJ2-7; D is perhaps TRBD2 (5 bases). Germline assignment: CDR1 MNHEY and CDR2 SVGEGT. This CDR3 comprises 12 residues. The V end lost 2 bases, the J end lost 4 bases, and 6 bases lay between the germline ends. CDR3 protein: CASSYEGYEQYF. Here the CDR3 DNA reads TGTGCCAGCAGTTACGAGGGTTACGAGCAGTACTTC.

V is TRBV15 and J is TRBJ1-1; D gene uncertain. The CDR3 loop spans 14 amino acids. Trimming left V 1 base short and J 3 bases short, with 9 bases between. Germline CDR1 is LNHNV and CDR2 is YYDKDF (reference sequence). The CDR3 DNA follows: TGTGCCACCAGCAGAGTGGTTACGGACACTGAAGCTTTCTTT. It specifies CATSRVVTDTEAFF.

This clonotype was detected a few times. The chain couples TRBV6-5 to TRBJ2-1, with D possibly matching TRBD2 (6 bases). The CDR3 is 15 residues long. The V gene lost 4 bases and the J gene lost 3 bases, with 13 bases spanning the gap. Per germline, CDR1 MNHEY and CDR2 SVGAGI. In DNA form, the CDR3 reads TGTGCCAGCAGTTCTCAAACGGGGGACTACAATGAGCAGTTCTTC. This sequence encodes CASSSQTGDYNEQFF.

The V gene is TRBV7-9, the J gene TRBJ2-1; 9 bases map to TRBD2. V was pared by 5 bases and J by 5 bases, with 10 bases of the junction left unmatched. The CDR3 length is 16 residues. Looked up from germline, CDR1 is SEHNR and CDR2 is FQNEAQ (reference sequence). This CDR3 is CASSRKPGLADNEQFF. CDR3 sequence (DNA): TGTGCCAGCAGCCGCAAGCCGGGACTAGCCGACAATGAGCAGTTCTTC.

V usage is TRBV11-1 and J usage is TRBJ2-2; D may be TRBD1 or TRBD2 (5 bases each). CDR1 is SGHAT, CDR2 FQDESV, per germline (reference sequence). The CDR3 has 14 residues. V shed 4 bases and J shed 9 bases, with 15 bases lying between them. As DNA, the CDR3 is TGTGCCAGCAGCTCCCGGGACCTCCGGCGGGAGCTGTTTTTT. Protein: CASSSRDLRRELFF.

For the CDR3, the DNA is TGTGCAAGTCGCAAACGTGTAAAAGGGACAGATACGCAGTATTTT. Residues: CASRKRVKGTDTQYF. The chain combines TRBV12-2 with TRBJ2-3. TRBV12-2 is assigned pseudogene status. The CDR3 length is 15 residues.

This clonotype was detected many times. The V gene is TRBV5-4, the J gene TRBJ1-5, with D tentatively TRBD1 (5 bases). CDR3 length: 10 residues. CDR1 is SGHNT, CDR2 YYREEE, per germline (reference sequence). CDR3 coding DNA: TGTGTAGGGGCCACCAGGCCCCAGCATTTT. This encodes CVGATRPQHF. The complete variable domain, with remaining parts taken from reference TRBV5-4 and TRBJ1-5, reads ETGVTQSPTHLIKTRGQQVTLRCSSQSGHNTVSWYQQALGQGPQFIFQYYREEENGRGNFPPRFSGLQFPNYSSELNVNALELDDSALYLCVGATRPQHFGDGTRLSIL.

This clonotype has ten or more counts. The chain combines TRBV21-1 with TRBJ2-1. TRBV21-1 represents a pseudogene. The CDR3 totals 10 residues. The CDR3 DNA sequence: TGTGCCAGAGGTGTGGATGAGCAGTTCTTC. It encodes CARGVDEQFF.

As for this clonotype: A far more abundant clone sits one base away, making this likely a read error. The chain has TRBV5-4 and TRBJ2-3, with no clear D. This CDR3 has 11 amino acids. Germline V gene sequence: CDR1 SGHNT, CDR2 YYREEE (reference sequence). The CDR3 DNA sequence: TGTGTCAGCAGCGCCACAGATACGCAGTATTTT. This translates into CVSSATDTQYF.